Below are 20 T cell receptor beta chains sequenced from a single sample in a study of cytomegalovirus exposure and HLA in healthy donors. Profiling relied on immunoSEQ multiplex PCR, and the TCRdb table lists in-frame clones only, not all of them. The sample comprises 95,000 to 120,000 clones, around 85% of which are singletons, and around 3.1% rests with the top ten. Sample: PBMCs. All receptors come from a woman under 30 in good health and CMV-seronegative.

The chain carries TRBV30 and TRBJ2-7; 7 bases line up with TRBD2. Germline CDR1 GTSNPN, CDR2 SVGIG (reference sequence). The CDR3 is 13 amino acids. The V gene end was trimmed by 8 bases and the J gene end by 6 bases; junction bases not matched to a gene: 13. The CDR3 loop reads CATMKGRGGEQYF. CDR3 bases: TGTGCCACCATGAAGGGGCGCGGGGGCGAGCAGTACTTC. The whole variable domain, filled in from reference TRBV30 and TRBJ2-7, reads SQTIHQWPATLVQPVGSPLSLECTVEGTSNPNLYWYRQAAGRGLQLLFYSVGIGQISSEVPQNLSASRPQDRQFILSSKKLLLSDSGFYLCATMKGRGGEQYFGPGTRLTVT.

The chain combines TRBV6-6 with TRBJ1-5; 10 bases agree with TRBD1. The germline V gene encodes CDR1 MNHNY and CDR2 SVGAGI (reference sequence). After removal of 6 bases from V and 4 bases from J, the junction contained 6 bases not matched to a gene. This CDR3 comprises 15 residues. DNA for the CDR3: TGTGCCAGCAGCCCCGGGACAGGGGCGAATCAGCCCCAGCATTTT. Translating it yields CASSPGTGANQPQHF.

In DNA form, the CDR3 reads TGTGCCAGCAGTTCGACAGGGTCCCTCACTGAAGCTTTCTTT. Encoded protein: CASSSTGSLTEAFF. The chain combines TRBV28 with TRBJ1-1, with 7 bases lining up with TRBD1. The V segment lost 4 bases and the J segment 4 bases; nucleotides outside the gene matches: 6. CDR1 MDHEN and CDR2 SYDVKM come from the germline V gene. There are 14 residues in the CDR3.

This chain joins TRBV6-5 and TRBJ1-1; 8 nucleotides line up with TRBD1. CDR1 is MNHEY, CDR2 SVGAGI, per germline. With 5 bases clipped from V and 5 bases from J, the junction kept 7 bases outside the gene matches. The CDR3 runs 14 residues. The CDR3 sequence is CASSPPRGRTEAFF. The CDR3 DNA reads as TGTGCCAGCAGTCCACCCAGGGGGCGGACTGAAGCTTTCTTT.

This sequence joins TRBV6-5 and TRBJ2-7; 7 positions match TRBD1. CDR1 MNHEY and CDR2 SVGAGI come from the germline V gene. The CDR3 spans 14 residues. With 5 bases clipped from V and 3 bases from J, the junction kept 7 bases outside the gene matches. The DNA for the CDR3 is TGTGCCAGCAGTAGCATGGACAGGCTCTACGAGCAGTACTTC. Protein sequence: CASSSMDRLYEQYF.

In the case of this clone: The conserved phenylalanine or tryptophan normally closing the CDR3 is absent here, so this likely arose from a read error. It is unclear where the CDR3 begins or ends on the DNA, so no DNA is shown, and the CDR3 is as TCRdb lists it. The chain joins TRBV5-1 to TRBJ2-4; TRBD2 is the table's D call, not checked against the DNA. The CDR3 length is 13 residues, termini included. Per the germline V gene, CDR1 is SGHRS and CDR2 is YFSETQ. CDR3 region: CASSLEPSGVKKI.

This chain joins TRBV27 and TRBJ2-5; D may be TRBD1 (5 bases). Germline V gene sequence: CDR1 MNHEY, CDR2 SMNVEV (reference sequence). The CDR3 contains 14 residues. Between the trimmed V and J ends, which lost 3 bases and 5 bases, there was a span of 13 bases. The CDR3 is CASSFKGMWETQYF. In DNA, the CDR3 is TGTGCCAGCAGTTTTAAGGGGATGTGGGAGACCCAGTACTTC.

This chain links TRBV13 with TRBJ2-5, with D possibly TRBD2 on 6 matching bases. V was trimmed by 2 bases and J by 5 bases, leaving 15 bases between them. CDR1 and CDR2 from the germline V gene are PRHDT and FYEKMQ (reference sequence). The length of the CDR3 is 15 residues. CDR3 nucleotide sequence: TGTGCCAGCAGCTTAAGGGGACTTGGGCGGGAGACCCAGTACTTC. It is translated as CASSLRGLGRETQYF.

V usage is TRBV27 and J usage is TRBJ2-1, with D perhaps matching TRBD1 (6 bases). The V and J ends lost 3 bases and 9 bases respectively, with 27 bases between them. This CDR3 has 18 amino acids. Germline V gene data show CDR1 as MNHEY and CDR2 as SMNVEV (reference sequence). CDR3 amino acids: CASSFQGFLGSDGIEQFF. CDR3 nucleotide sequence: TGTGCCAGCAGTTTTCAGGGGTTTTTAGGGTCTGATGGCATTGAGCAGTTCTTC.

The chain carries TRBV9 and TRBJ2-3; D is undetermined. V was cut by 3 bases and J by 0 bases, with 2 bases left in between. CDR3 length: 12 residues. In germline, CDR1 is SGDLS, CDR2 YYNGEE. CDR3 sequence reads: CASSASTDTQYF. CDR3 nucleotides: TGTGCCAGCAGCGCGAGCACAGATACGCAGTATTTT.

The chain is built from TRBV27 and TRBJ2-7; D is possibly TRBD1 (5 bases). The CDR3 spans 13 residues. Trimming cost V 4 bases and J 6 bases, with 13 bases left between them. Germline V gene data show CDR1 as MNHEY and CDR2 as SMNVEV (reference sequence). The CDR3: CASSSLRVSEQYF. CDR3 DNA: TGTGCCAGCAGTTCACTCAGGGTTTCCGAGCAGTACTTC.

The rearrangement links TRBV9 to TRBJ1-3; possible D gene TRBD1, 6 bases. Germline lookup yields CDR1 SGDLS and CDR2 YYNGEE. CDR3 length: 16 amino acids. The V end lost 3 bases, the J end lost 0 bases, and 13 bases lay between the germline ends. The CDR3 DNA reads as TGTGCCAGCAGCGGGTGGACAGCCATCTCTGGAAACACCATATATTTT. Translated, it gives CASSGWTAISGNTIYF.

This rearrangement joins TRBV28 to TRBJ2-7; 9 bases fit TRBD1. V was clipped by 7 bases and J by 4 bases; unmatched bases: 11. The CDR3 loop spans 15 amino acids. Germline values: CDR1 MDHEN, CDR2 SYDVKM. The DNA of the CDR3 is TGTGCCAGCAACGAGGGACAGGGCCAAGATTACGAGCAGTACTTC. Its protein product is CASNEGQGQDYEQYF.

The chain carries TRBV5-4 and TRBJ2-3; a possible D gene is TRBD2 (7 bases). This CDR3 spans 16 amino acids. With 2 bases removed from V and 3 bases from J, the gap between germline ends came to 16 bases. Germline CDR1 reads SGHNT; CDR2 reads YYREEE (reference sequence). CDR3 nucleotides: TGTGCCAGCAGCTTTGGGGGGGGCGCCACAACAGATACGCAGTATTTT. Translated: CASSFGGGATTDTQYF.

This clone has just a few counts. For the CDR3, the DNA is TGTGCCACCTCGTGGGGACATAACACCGGGGAGCTGTTTTTT. Protein: CATSWGHNTGELFF. The genes are TRBV19 and TRBJ2-2; TRBD1 is a possible D gene (6 bases). This CDR3 has 14 amino acids. CDR1 and CDR2 (germline): LNHDA, SQIVND (reference sequence). Trimming shortened V by 10 bases and J by 2 bases, and 14 bases separated the two germline ends.

The V and J genes are TRBV6-1 and TRBJ1-1; tentative D call: TRBD1 (5 bases). V was pared by 10 bases and J by 6 bases, with 12 bases between. This CDR3 region has 11 residues. Looked up from germline, CDR1 is MNHNS and CDR2 is SASEGT. CDR3 DNA: TGTGCCAACTCCCGGGGGGCTGAAGCTTTCTTT. It codes for CANSRGAEAFF.

The chain has TRBV7-9 and TRBJ1-2; TRBD1 matches at 10 bases. CDR1 SEHNR and CDR2 FQNEAQ come from the germline V gene (reference sequence). V shed 0 bases and J 8 bases; nucleotides not matched to a gene: 3. The CDR3 covers 14 residues. The CDR3 nucleotides read TGTGCCAGCAGCTTAGCGGGACAGGGGAACGGCTACACCTTC. Protein product: CASSLAGQGNGYTF.

Concerning this clone itself: Other DNA sequences in this sample translate to the same CDR3. This chain connects TRBV18 to TRBJ2-7; weak D call: TRBD2 (5 bases). Germline CDR1 is KGHSH and CDR2 is LQKENI. The V gene lost 0 bases and the J gene lost 0 bases, with 6 bases spanning the gap. The CDR3 extends over 14 amino acids. In DNA form, the CDR3 reads TGTGCCAGCTCACCACCGGGGAGCTCCTACGAGCAGTACTTC. As protein: CASSPPGSSYEQYF.

The chain joins TRBV11-2 to TRBJ2-7, with TRBD1 matching 7 bases. This CDR3 has 16 amino acids. V dropped 1 base and J dropped 6; count of bases not matched to a gene: 12. CDR1 SGHAT and CDR2 FQNNGV come from the germline V gene. CDR3 DNA sequence: TGTGCCAGCAGCTTAGCACCACAGGGGTTAGGCCCCGAGCAGTACTTC. Its translation is CASSLAPQGLGPEQYF.

The chain recombines TRBV6-5 with TRBJ1-1, with 8 bases that match TRBD1. The CDR3 has 15 amino acids. J gave up 1 base and V 4 bases, and 5 bases lay outside the gene matches. CDR1 is MNHEY and CDR2 is SVGAGI in the germline V gene. CDR3 bases: TGTGCCAGCAGTTCCGGGACAGGAGCGAACACTGAAGCTTTCTTT. This sequence encodes CASSSGTGANTEAFF.